This TCR beta chain stems from a study of control samples from healthy donors and cancer patients (dated by TCRdb to about 2020). V ends up 6 bases short and J 2 bases short, with an unmatched junction base count of 7. From the germline V gene (reference sequence), CDR1 is LNHDA and CDR2 is SQIVND. The CDR3 sequence holds 15 residues, the cysteine and phenylalanine included. The kept DNA is CDR3 alone, 45 bases in frame from the first base. Details on this clone: It has no known antigen specificity. No much larger clone exists at a distance of one base, and base qualities are not known.

Library preparation used the immunoSEQ multiplex PCR assay. In its TCRdb copy, this immuneACCESS table keeps in-frame sequences only and misses some clones. Where compared with another copy, unresolved V genes explain less than half of these, and the others have no known cause. The sample data list some 150,000 clones, and about 91% of these were observed just once. The top ten clones comprise 3.2% of the sample. Sequencing was carried out using blood. The TCR was taken from a young man in good health. The sequence joins TRBV19 to TRBJ2-3; 8 bases in the junction line up with TRBD1. The CDR3 has the sequence CASRGPGQDTDTQYF. The nucleotide sequence is given as TGTGCCAGTAGGGGCCCGGGACAGGACACAGATACGCAGTATTTT.